This T cell receptor (beta chain) was recovered during a study of T cells in Graves' hyperthyroidism and ophthalmopathy. There are many counts of this clonotype. Graves' hyperthyroidism was deemed stable absent ophthalmopathy progression within 18 months. Hyperthyroidism in the patients, aged 18 to 65, was newly diagnosed and under 2 months in duration. The germline V gene encodes CDR1 SGHTA and CDR2 FQGNSA. This CDR3 has 14 amino acids. V shed 5 bases, J shed 4 bases, and the junction held 5 bases outside the gene matches. TCR beta CDR3 region amplification was performed from RNA transcripts. First-round RT-PCR with HTBI primers amplified the TCR CDR3 region. A single record per CDR3 protein comes from TCRdb applying MiXCR to the multiplex PCR reads. The data contain roughly 740,000 distinct CDR3 sequences, roughly 15% of them seen just once; the ten biggest clones take up approximately 8.4%.

This receptor was obtained from a man aged 18 to 30 with Graves' hyperthyroidism. The rearrangement links TRBV7-2 to TRBJ1-2; the match to TRBD1 covers 9 bases. The sample was blood. The CDR3 loop is CASSIGQGIYGYTF. The CDR3 DNA reads TGTGCCAGCAGCATCGGACAGGGGATCTATGGCTACACCTTC.